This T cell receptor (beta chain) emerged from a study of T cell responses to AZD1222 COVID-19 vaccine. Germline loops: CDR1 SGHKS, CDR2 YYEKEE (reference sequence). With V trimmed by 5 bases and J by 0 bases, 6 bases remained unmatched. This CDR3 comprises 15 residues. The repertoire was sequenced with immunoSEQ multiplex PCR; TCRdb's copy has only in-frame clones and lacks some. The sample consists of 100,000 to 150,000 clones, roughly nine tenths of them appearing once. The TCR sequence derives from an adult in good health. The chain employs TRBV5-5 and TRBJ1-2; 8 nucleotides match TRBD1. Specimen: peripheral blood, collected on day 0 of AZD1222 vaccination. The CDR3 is CASSTQGAANYGYTF. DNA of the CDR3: TGTGCCAGCAGTACGCAGGGGGCTGCTAACTATGGCTACACCTTC.